The T cell receptor beta chain under discussion was sequenced for a study of Ad26.COV2.S vaccination and SARS-CoV-2 variants. The study's findings and limits: With respect to non-spike TCR breadth, vaccine and placebo recipients were similar. Analyses of TCR breadth and depth may have underestimated total T cell responses. Breadth, reportedly substantial, characterized the spike-specific CD8+ and CD4+ T cell responses after vaccination.

Sequencing was performed with immunoSEQ multiplex PCR; in TCRdb, only in-frame clones are kept and a portion is missing. The sample has just over 350,000 clones, just over 90% seen once; the top ten hold 3.9%. CDR3 length: 15 residues. V dropped 3 bases and J dropped 1 base, with 12 bases sitting between them. Germline V gene lookup returns CDR1 LNHDA and CDR2 SQIVND (reference sequence). This clone occurred once. The antigen is undetermined. This rearrangement joins TRBV19 to TRBJ1-2; D gene ambiguous. This specimen was peripheral blood, taken after recovery from COVID-19. The TCR originated in a human donor who had recovered from COVID-19. CDR3 in amino acids: CASSISARNNYGYTF. DNA of the CDR3: TGTGCCAGTAGTATTTCAGCCAGGAATAACTATGGCTACACCTTC.